This paragraph reports one T cell receptor (beta chain). Its antigen is unknown. The germline gives CDR1 MNHNY, CDR2 SVGAGI (reference sequence). The CDR3 extends over 14 amino acids. The V end lost 5 bases, the J end lost 9 bases, and 14 bases lay between the germline ends. This entry is derived from a study of shared clonotypes between healthy human individuals. Study outcomes and limitations: Unshared clonotypes carried lower generation probabilities than those common to all four donors. For naive CD4 cells, approximately 5% of clonotypes were shared across four donors.

Clones were read by immunoSEQ multiplex PCR, and TCRdb kept only the in-frame ones, dropping some. The sample has under 1,100,000 clones; roughly 80% are singletons. The genes are TRBV6-6 and TRBJ1-6; D is perhaps TRBD1 (5 bases). Input material: memory CD4+ T cells sorted from blood. Noted subset: CD45RA-negative fraction. This clonotype originated in a man between 18 and 29 years old in good health. CDR3 region: CASSPDRSGSPLHF. The CDR3 DNA follows: TGTGCCAGCAGTCCCGACAGAAGCGGTTCACCCCTCCACTTT.